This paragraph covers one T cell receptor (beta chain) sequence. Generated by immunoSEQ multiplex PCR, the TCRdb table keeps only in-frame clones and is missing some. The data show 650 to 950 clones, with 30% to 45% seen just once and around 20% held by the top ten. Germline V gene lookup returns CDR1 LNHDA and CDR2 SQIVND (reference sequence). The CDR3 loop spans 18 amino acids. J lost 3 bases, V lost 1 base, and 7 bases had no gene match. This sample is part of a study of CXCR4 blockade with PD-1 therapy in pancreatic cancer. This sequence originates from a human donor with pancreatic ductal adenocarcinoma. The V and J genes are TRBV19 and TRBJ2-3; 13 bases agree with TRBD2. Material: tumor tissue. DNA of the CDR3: TGTGCCAGTAGTATAGGGAGGACTAGCGGGAGACTGACAGATACGCAGTATTTT. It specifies CASSIGRTSGRLTDTQYF. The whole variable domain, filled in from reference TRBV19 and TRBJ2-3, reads DGGITQSPKYLFRKEGQNVTLSCEQNLNHDAMYWYRQDPGQGLRLIYYSQIVNDFQKGDIAEGYSVSREKKESFPLTVTSAQKNPTAFYLCASSIGRTSGRLTDTQYFGPGTRLTVL.